These T cell receptor beta chains were read from a single sample in a study of EBV T-cell therapy then PD-1 blockade in nasopharyngeal carcinoma. These TCRs' antigens remain unknown. Sequencing used immunoSEQ multiplex PCR; TCRdb keeps in-frame clones, though not all of them. The data show approximately 23,000 clones, with approximately 83% seen just once and more than 20% held by the top ten. The material sequenced was CD8+ T cells from blood, taken at day -245 from a patient whose treatment included autologous EBV-specific T cells and nivolumab. The receptors here all came from a man in his forties with nasopharyngeal carcinoma. Each CDR3 is given with its conserved first and last residue. A D gene is named only where the DNA matches it firmly. Clone size is not always given. Where it is, it says once, few, many or a class for expanded clones.

v_call: TRBV7-9
clone_size: NA
j_call: TRBJ1-5
d_call: TRBD1
cdr3_nt: TGTGCCAGCAGCTCGGGACAGCTCTATCAGCCCCAGCATTTT
cdr3_aa: CASSSGQLYQPQHF

v_call: TRBV27
clone_size: once
j_call: TRBJ2-1
d_call: NA
cdr3_nt: TGTGCCAGCAGTTCCATGGGCCCTTCCTACAATGAGCAGTTCTTC
cdr3_aa: CASSSMGPSYNEQFF

v_call: TRBV4-1
clone_size: many
j_call: TRBJ2-7
d_call: NA
cdr3_nt: TGCGCCAGCAGCCAAGGGGGCGGACCCTCCTACGAGCAGTACTTC
cdr3_aa: CASSQGGGPSYEQYF

v_call: TRBV27
clone_size: NA
j_call: TRBJ1-2
d_call: NA
cdr3_nt: TGTGCCAGCAGTTCGACAGGAAAGTTTTTTGGCTACACCTTC
cdr3_aa: CASSSTGKFFGYTF

v_call: TRBV6-1
clone_size: once
j_call: TRBJ1-2
d_call: TRBD1
cdr3_nt: TGTGCCAGCAGTGAAGGGACAGGATTTCCCTATCGCTATGGCTACACCTTC
cdr3_aa: CASSEGTGFPYRYGYTF

v_call: TRBV12-3/TRBV12-4
clone_size: NA
j_call: TRBJ2-2
d_call: NA
cdr3_nt: TGTGCCAGCAGTTTAGAAGCGTCCTTCGGGCTGTTTTTT
cdr3_aa: CASSLEASFGLFF

v_call: TRBV27
clone_size: NA
j_call: TRBJ1-1
d_call: NA
cdr3_nt: TGTGCCAGCAGTTCTTACAGGAGCATGAACACTGAAGCTTTCTTT
cdr3_aa: CASSSYRSMNTEAFF

v_call: TRBV5-4
clone_size: NA
j_call: TRBJ1-1
d_call: NA
cdr3_nt: TGTGCCAGCAGCTTGGGGTGGGGAGGGGGGTACACTGAAGCTTTCTTT
cdr3_aa: CASSLGWGGGYTEAFF

v_call: TRBV7-9
clone_size: NA
j_call: TRBJ2-7
d_call: NA
cdr3_nt: TGTGCCAGCAGCTCCGCTACCGGGACGGTTTTAGAGCAGTACTTC
cdr3_aa: CASSSATGTVLEQYF

v_call: TRBV7-9
clone_size: NA
j_call: TRBJ2-7
d_call: TRBD1
cdr3_nt: TGTGCCAGCGGCGGGACAGGAATTTACGAGCAGTACTTC
cdr3_aa: CASGGTGIYEQYF

v_call: TRBV13
clone_size: NA
j_call: TRBJ1-2
d_call: NA
cdr3_nt: TGTGCCAGCAGCTCTCCGGGACTATACTATGGCTACACCTTC
cdr3_aa: CASSSPGLYYGYTF